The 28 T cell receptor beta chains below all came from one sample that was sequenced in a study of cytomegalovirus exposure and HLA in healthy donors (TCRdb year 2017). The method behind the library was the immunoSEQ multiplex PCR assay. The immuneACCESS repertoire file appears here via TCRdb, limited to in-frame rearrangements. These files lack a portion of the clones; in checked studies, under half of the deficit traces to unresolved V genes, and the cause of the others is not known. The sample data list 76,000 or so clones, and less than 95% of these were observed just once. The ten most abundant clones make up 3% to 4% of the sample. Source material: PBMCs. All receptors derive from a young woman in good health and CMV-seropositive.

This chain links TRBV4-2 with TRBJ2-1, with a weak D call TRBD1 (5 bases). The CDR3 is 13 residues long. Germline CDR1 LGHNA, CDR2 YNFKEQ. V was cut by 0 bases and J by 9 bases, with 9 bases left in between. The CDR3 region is CASSQDFTGEQFF. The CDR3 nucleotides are TGTGCCAGCAGCCAAGATTTTACAGGTGAGCAGTTCTTC.

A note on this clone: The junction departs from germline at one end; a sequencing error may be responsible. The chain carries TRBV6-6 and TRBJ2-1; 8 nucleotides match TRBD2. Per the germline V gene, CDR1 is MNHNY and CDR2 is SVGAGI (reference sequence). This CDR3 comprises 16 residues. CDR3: CASSNPQRGGRNERFF. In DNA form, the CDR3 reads TGTGCCAGCAGTAACCCACAACGGGGGGGCCGGAATGAGCGGTTCTTC.

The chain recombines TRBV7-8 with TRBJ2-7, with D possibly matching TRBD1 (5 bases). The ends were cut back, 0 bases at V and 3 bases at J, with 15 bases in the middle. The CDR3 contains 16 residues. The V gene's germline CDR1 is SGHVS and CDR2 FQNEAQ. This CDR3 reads CASSLAPWGRNYEQYF. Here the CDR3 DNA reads TGTGCCAGCAGCTTAGCCCCTTGGGGCAGAAACTACGAGCAGTACTTC.

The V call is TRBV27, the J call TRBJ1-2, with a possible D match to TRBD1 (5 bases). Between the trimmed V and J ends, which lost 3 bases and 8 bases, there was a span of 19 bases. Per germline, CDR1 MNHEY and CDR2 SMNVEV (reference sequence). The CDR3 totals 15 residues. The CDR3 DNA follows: TGTGCCAGCAGTTTTTGGCGTAATGGGGCTAAGGGCTACACCTTC. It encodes CASSFWRNGAKGYTF.

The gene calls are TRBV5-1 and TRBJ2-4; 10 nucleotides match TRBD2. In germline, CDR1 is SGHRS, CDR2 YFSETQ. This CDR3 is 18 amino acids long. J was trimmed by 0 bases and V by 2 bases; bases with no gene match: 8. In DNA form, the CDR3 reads TGCGCCAGCAGCTTCCTAGCGGGGGACGTTCTAGCCAAAAACATTCAGTACTTC. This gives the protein CASSFLAGDVLAKNIQYF.

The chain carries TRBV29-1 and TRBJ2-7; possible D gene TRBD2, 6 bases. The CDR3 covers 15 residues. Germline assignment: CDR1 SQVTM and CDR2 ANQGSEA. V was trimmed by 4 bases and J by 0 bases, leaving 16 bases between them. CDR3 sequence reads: CSVGVPAGSSYEQYF. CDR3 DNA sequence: TGCAGCGTTGGCGTTCCGGCGGGGTCCTCCTACGAGCAGTACTTC.

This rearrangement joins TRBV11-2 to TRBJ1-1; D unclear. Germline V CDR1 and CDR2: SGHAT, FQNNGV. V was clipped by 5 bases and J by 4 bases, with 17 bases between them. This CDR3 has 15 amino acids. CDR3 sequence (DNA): TGTGCCAGCAGCCCCTACACGGCAAGAGGCACTGAAGCTTTCTTT. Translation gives CASSPYTARGTEAFF.

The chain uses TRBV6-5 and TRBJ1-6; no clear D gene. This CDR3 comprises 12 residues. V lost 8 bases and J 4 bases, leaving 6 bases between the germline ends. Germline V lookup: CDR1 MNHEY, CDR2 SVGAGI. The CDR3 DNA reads TGTGCCAGCCGGGAGTATAATTCACCCCTCCACTTT. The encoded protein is CASREYNSPLHF.

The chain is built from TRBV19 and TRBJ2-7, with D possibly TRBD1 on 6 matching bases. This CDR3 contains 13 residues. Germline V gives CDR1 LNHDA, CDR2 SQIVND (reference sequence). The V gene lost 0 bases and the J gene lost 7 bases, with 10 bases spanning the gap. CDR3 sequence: CASSIDTGKEQYF. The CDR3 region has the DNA TGTGCCAGTAGTATAGATACAGGGAAGGAGCAGTACTTC.

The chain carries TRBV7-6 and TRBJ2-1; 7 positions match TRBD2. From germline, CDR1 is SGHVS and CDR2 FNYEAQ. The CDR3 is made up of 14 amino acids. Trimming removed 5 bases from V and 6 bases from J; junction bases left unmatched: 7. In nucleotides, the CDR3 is TGTGCCAGCAGCCTCGGCGGGGGATTCAATGAGCAGTTCTTC. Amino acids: CASSLGGGFNEQFF.

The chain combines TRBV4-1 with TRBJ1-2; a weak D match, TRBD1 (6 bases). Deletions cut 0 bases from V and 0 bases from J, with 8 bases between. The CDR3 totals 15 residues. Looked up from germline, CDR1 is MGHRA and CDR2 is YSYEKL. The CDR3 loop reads CASSQDTGPNYGYTF. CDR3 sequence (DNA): TGCGCCAGCAGCCAAGATACAGGGCCTAACTATGGCTACACCTTC.

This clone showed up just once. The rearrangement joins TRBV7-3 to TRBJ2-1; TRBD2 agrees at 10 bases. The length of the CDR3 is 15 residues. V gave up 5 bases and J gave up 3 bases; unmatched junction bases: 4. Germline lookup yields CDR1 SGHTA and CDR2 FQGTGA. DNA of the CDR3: TGTGCCAGCAGCCCCGGGACTAGCGACTACAATGAGCAGTTCTTC. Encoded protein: CASSPGTSDYNEQFF.

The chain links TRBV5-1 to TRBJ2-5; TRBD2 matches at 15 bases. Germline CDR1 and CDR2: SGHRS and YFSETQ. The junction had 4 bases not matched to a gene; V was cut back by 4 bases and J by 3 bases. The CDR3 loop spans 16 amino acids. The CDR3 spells CASSQGLAGGEETQYF. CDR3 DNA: TGCGCCAGCAGCCAAGGACTAGCGGGGGGGGAAGAGACCCAGTACTTC.

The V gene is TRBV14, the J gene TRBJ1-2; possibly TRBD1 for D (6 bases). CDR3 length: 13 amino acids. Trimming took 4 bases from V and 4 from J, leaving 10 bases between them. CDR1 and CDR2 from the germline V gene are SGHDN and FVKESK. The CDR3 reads CASSRTELYGYTF. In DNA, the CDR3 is TGTGCCAGCAGCCGGACAGAACTCTATGGCTACACCTTC.

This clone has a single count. The CDR3 DNA is TGTGCCAGCAGCAAGACTAGCGATACGGATACGCAGTATTTT. This gives the protein CASSKTSDTDTQYF. This chain joins TRBV9 and TRBJ2-3, with 8 bases matching TRBD2. Germline V lookup: CDR1 SGDLS, CDR2 YYNGEE. The CDR3 contains 14 residues. V shed 4 bases and J 6 bases; nucleotides not matched to a gene: 7.

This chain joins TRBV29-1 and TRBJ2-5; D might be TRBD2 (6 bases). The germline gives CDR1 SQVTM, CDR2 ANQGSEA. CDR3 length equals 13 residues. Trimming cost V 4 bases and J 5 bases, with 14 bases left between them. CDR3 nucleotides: TGCAGCGTTGGTATTCCAGGGACTGAGACCCAGTACTTC. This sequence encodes CSVGIPGTETQYF.

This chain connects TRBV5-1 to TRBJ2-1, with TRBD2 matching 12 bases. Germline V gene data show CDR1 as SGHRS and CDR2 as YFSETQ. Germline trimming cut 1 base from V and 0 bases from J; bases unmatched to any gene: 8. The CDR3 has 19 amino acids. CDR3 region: CASSLLGTSGPSSYNEQFF. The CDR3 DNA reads TGCGCCAGCAGCTTGCTCGGGACTAGCGGGCCCAGCTCCTACAATGAGCAGTTCTTC. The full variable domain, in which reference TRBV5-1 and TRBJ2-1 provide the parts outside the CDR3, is KAGVTQTPRYLIKTRGQQVTLSCSPISGHRSVSWYQQTPGQGLQFLFEYFSETQRNKGNFPGRFSGRQFSNSRSEMNVSTLELGDSALYLCASSLLGTSGPSSYNEQFFGPGTRLTVL.

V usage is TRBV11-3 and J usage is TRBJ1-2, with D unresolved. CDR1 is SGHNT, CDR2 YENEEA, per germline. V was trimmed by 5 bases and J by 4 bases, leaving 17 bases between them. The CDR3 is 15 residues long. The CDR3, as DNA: TGTGCCAGCAGCCCCGGTCCCTCAAGAGTCTATGGCTACACCTTC. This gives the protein CASSPGPSRVYGYTF.

The CDR3 region is CAWSVLAGEGTQYF. The DNA of the CDR3 is TGTGCCTGGAGTGTACTGGCAGGGGAAGGGACCCAGTACTTC. The gene calls are TRBV30 and TRBJ2-5; the D gene is possibly TRBD1 (6 bases). This CDR3 has 14 amino acids. From germline, CDR1 is GTSNPN and CDR2 SVGIG (reference sequence). Trimming shortened V by 0 bases and J by 7 bases, and 15 bases separated the two germline ends.

CDR3 DNA: TGTGCCAGCAGTCTCCAGGTAGTAGGACAGCCCCAGCATTTT. Amino acid sequence: CASSLQVVGQPQHF. This chain joins TRBV27 and TRBJ1-5; D is unresolved. The V end was cut by 5 bases, the J end by 7 bases, with 15 bases between. The CDR3 extends over 14 amino acids. Germline V gene lookup returns CDR1 MNHEY and CDR2 SMNVEV (reference sequence).

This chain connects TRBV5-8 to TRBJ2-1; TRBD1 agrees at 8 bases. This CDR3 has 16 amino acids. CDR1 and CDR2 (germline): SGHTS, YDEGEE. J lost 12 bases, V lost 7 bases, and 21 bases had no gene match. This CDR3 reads CASLGVRDRLTGGQFF. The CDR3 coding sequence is TGTGCCAGCTTAGGAGTTCGGGACAGGTTAACCGGTGGGCAGTTCTTC.

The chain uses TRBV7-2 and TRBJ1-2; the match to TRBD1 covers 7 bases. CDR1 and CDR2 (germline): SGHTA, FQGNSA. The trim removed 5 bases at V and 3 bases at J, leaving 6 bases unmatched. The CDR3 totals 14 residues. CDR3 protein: CASSAQGGDYGYTF. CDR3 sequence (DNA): TGTGCCAGCAGCGCCCAGGGGGGAGACTATGGCTACACCTTC.

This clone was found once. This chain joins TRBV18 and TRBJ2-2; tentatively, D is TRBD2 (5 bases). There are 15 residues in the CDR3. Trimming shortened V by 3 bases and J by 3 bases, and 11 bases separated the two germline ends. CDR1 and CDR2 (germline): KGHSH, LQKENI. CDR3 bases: TGTGCCAGCTCACCTGGAGAGGGCGACACCGGGGAGCTGTTTTTT. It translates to CASSPGEGDTGELFF. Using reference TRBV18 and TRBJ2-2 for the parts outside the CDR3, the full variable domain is NAGVMQNPRHLVRRRGQEARLRCSPMKGHSHVYWYRQLPEEGLKFMVYLQKENIIDESGMPKERFSAEFPKEGPSILRIQQVVRGDSAAYFCASSPGEGDTGELFFGEGSRLTVL.

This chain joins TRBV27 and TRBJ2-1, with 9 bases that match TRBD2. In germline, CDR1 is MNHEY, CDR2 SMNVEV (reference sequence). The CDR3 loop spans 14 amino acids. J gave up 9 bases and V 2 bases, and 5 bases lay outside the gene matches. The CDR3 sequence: CASSLAGGLGEQFF. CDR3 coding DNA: TGTGCCAGCAGTTTAGCGGGGGGGCTGGGTGAGCAGTTCTTC.

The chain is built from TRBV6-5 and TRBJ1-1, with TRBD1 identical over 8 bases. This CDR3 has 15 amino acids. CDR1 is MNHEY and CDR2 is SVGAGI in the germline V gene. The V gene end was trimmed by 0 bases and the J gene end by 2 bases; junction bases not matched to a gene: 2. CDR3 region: CASSYSTGANTEAFF. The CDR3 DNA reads TGTGCCAGCAGTTACTCGACAGGGGCAAACACTGAAGCTTTCTTT.

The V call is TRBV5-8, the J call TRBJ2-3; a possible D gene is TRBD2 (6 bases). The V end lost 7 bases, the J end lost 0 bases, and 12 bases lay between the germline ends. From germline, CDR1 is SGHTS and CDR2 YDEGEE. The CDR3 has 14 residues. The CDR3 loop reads CASPAGRSTDTQYF. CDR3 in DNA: TGTGCCAGCCCTGCGGGACGGAGCACAGATACGCAGTATTTT.

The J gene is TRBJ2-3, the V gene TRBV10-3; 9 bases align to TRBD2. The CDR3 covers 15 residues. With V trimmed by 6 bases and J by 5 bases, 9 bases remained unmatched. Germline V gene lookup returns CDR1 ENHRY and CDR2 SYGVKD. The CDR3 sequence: CAIRTTSGTQDTQYF. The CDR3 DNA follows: TGTGCCATCAGAACGACTAGCGGAACCCAAGATACGCAGTATTTT.

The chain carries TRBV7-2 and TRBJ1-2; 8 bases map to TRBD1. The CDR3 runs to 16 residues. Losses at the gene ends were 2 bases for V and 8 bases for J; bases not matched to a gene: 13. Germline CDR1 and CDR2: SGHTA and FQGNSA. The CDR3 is CASSLPAGGARQGYTF. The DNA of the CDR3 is TGTGCCAGCAGCTTACCCGCAGGGGGCGCGCGTCAGGGCTACACCTTC.